A single T cell receptor beta chain is shown here with its context. The target antigen is unknown. This entry belongs to a study of identical twins. General study points: The study drew conclusions from cross-sectional statistical analysis, not from following the same donors.

TCRdb itself ran the 5' RACE reads through MiXCR, one entry per CDR3 protein. The sample gives approximately 550,000 distinct CDR3 sequences, under 25% of which show up once; about 0.5% is in the top ten. This CDR3 has 16 residues. Trimming took 2 bases from V and 5 from J; bases not matched to a gene: 6. The same data also contributed to another study, on yellow fever vaccine responses in identical twins.

V usage is TRBV12-3 or TRBV12-4 and J usage is TRBJ1-6; 7 nucleotides line up with TRBD1. The TCR sequence derives from a woman between 18 and 29 years old in good health. Sequenced input: CD4+ T cells sorted from blood. The CDR3 nucleotides read TGTGCCAGCAGTTTACTACAGGGGTGGGATAATTCACCCCTCCACTTT. The encoded protein is CASSLLQGWDNSPLHF.